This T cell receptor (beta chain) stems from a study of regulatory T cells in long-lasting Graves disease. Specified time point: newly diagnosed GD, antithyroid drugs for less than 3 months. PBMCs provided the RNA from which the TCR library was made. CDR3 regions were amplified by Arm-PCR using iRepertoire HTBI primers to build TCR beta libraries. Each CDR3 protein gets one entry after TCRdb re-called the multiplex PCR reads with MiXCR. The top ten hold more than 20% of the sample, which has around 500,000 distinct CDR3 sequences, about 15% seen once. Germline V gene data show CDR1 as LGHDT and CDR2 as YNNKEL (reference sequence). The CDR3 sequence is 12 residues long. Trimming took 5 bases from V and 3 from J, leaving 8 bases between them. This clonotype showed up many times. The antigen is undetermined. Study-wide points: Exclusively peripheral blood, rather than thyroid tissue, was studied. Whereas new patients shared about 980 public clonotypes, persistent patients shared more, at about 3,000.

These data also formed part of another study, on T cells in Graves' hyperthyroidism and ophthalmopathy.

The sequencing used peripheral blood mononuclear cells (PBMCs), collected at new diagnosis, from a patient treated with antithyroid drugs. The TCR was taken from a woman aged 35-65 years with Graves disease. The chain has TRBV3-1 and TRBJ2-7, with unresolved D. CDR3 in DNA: TGTGCCAGCAGCTACACAGACTACGAGCAGTACTTC. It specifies CASSYTDYEQYF.